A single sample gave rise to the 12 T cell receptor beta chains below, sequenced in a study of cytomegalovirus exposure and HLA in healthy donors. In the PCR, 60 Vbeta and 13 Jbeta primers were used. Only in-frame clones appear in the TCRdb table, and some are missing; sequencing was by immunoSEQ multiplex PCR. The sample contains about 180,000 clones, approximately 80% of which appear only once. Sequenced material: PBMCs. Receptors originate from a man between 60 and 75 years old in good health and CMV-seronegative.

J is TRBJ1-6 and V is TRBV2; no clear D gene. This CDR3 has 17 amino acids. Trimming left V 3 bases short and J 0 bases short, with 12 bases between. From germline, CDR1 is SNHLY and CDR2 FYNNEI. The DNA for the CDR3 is TGTGCCAGCAGTGAGAGGGAAATGGTCTCCTATAATTCACCCCTCCACTTT. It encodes CASSEREMVSYNSPLHF.

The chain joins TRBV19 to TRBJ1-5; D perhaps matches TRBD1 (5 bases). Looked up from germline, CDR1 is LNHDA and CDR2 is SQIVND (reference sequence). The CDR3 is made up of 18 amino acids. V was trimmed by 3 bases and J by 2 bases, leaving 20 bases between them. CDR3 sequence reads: CASSIPLQGAGGNQPQHF. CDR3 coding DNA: TGTGCCAGTAGTATCCCCCTCCAAGGGGCGGGGGGCAATCAGCCCCAGCATTTT.

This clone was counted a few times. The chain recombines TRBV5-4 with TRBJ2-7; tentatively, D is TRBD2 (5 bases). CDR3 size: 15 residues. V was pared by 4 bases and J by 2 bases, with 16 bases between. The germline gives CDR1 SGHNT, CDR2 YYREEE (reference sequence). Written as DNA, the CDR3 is TGTGCCAGCAGCCCCTGGCGGGTAAAACCCTACGAGCAGTACTTC. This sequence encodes CASSPWRVKPYEQYF.

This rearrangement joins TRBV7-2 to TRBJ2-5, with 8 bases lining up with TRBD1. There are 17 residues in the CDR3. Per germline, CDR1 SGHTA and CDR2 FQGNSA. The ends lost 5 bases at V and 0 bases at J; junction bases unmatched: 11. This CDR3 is CASSGPDRGSNQETQYF. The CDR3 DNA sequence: TGTGCCAGCAGCGGCCCTGACAGGGGTTCTAACCAAGAGACCCAGTACTTC.

In DNA, the CDR3 is TGTGCCAGCAGCTACAACGCAATGGAGACCCAGTACTTC. This gives the protein CASSYNAMETQYF. J is TRBJ2-5 and V is TRBV7-3; D is uncertain. V was trimmed by 4 bases and J by 5 bases, leaving 11 bases between them. The CDR3 has 13 residues. CDR1 and CDR2 from the germline V gene are SGHTA and FQGTGA.

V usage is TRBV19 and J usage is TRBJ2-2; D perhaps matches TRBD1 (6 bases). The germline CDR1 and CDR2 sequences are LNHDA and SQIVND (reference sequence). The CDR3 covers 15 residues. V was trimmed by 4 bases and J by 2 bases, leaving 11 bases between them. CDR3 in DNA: TGTGCCAGTAGTACGGGACATGCAAACACCGGGGAGCTGTTTTTT. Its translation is CASSTGHANTGELFF.

CDR3 coding DNA: TGTGCCAGCAGCTATGGGACTAGCGGGTACAATGAGCAGTTCTTC. Translating gives CASSYGTSGYNEQFF. This sequence joins TRBV5-4 and TRBJ2-1, with TRBD2 matching 12 bases. From germline, CDR1 is SGHNT and CDR2 YYREEE (reference sequence). The length of the CDR3 is 15 residues. With V trimmed by 3 bases and J by 4 bases, 2 bases remained unmatched.

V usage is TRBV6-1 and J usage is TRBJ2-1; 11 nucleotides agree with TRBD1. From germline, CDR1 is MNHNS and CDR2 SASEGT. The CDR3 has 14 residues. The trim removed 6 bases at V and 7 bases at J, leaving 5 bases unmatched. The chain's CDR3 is CASRRDRGTNEQFF. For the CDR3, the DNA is TGTGCCAGCAGGCGGGACAGGGGGACGAATGAGCAGTTCTTC.

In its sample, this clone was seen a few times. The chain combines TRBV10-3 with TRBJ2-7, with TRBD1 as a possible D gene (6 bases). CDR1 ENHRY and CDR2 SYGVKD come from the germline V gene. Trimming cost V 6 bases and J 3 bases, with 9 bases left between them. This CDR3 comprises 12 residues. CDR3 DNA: TGTGCCATCAGCCAGGACAGCTACGAGCAGTACTTC. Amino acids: CAISQDSYEQYF.

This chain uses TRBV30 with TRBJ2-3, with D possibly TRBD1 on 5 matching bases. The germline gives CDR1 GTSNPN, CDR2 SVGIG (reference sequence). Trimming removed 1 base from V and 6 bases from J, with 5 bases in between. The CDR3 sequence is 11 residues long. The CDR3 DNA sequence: TGTGCCTGGAGTGACAGGGATACGCAGTATTTT. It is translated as CAWSDRDTQYF.

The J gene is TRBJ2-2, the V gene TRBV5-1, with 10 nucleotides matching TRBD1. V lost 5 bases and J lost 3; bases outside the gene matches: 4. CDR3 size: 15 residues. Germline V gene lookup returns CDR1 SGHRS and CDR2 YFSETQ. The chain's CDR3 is CASRTGGGDTGELFF. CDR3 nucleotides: TGCGCCAGCAGGACAGGGGGCGGTGACACCGGGGAGCTGTTTTTT.

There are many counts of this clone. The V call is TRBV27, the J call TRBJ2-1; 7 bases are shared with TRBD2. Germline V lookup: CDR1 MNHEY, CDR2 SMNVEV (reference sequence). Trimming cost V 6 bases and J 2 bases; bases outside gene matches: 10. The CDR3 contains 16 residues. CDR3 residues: CASSLTSVLPYNEQFF. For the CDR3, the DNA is TGTGCCAGCAGCTTAACTAGCGTTCTCCCCTACAATGAGCAGTTCTTC.